This entry lists 3 T cell receptor beta chains sequenced from one sample in a study of T cells in localized non-small cell lung cancer. Data came from immunoSEQ multiplex PCR; TCRdb stores just in-frame clones and leaves some out. The sample lists 25,000 to 35,000 clones; around 90% were seen once. Source: peripheral blood, taken before any cancer treatment. The receptors were sampled from a woman between 40 and 69 years old with stage I lung adenocarcinoma.

Regarding this clone: Because the CDR3's place on the DNA is in doubt, the DNA is left out and the CDR3 is given as listed by TCRdb. The chain carries TRBV28 and TRBJ1-4. 16 amino acids form the CDR3, both terminal residues included. CDR1 and CDR2 (germline): MDHEN, SYDVKM. The CDR3 spells CASSSGQGATNEKLFF.

V gene TRBV18 combines with J gene TRBJ2-3; 8 bases agree with TRBD1. Germline values: CDR1 KGHSH, CDR2 LQKENI. The CDR3 is 15 amino acids. V dropped 8 bases and J dropped 2; count of bases not matched to a gene: 9. CDR3 DNA: TGTGCCAGCCGACAGGGGAGTGGGTCCACAGATACGCAGTATTTT. As protein: CASRQGSGSTDTQYF. The full variable domain, with the rest looked up from reference TRBV18 and TRBJ2-3, is NAGVMQNPRHLVRRRGQEARLRCSPMKGHSHVYWYRQLPEEGLKFMVYLQKENIIDESGMPKERFSAEFPKEGPSILRIQQVVRGDSAAYFCASRQGSGSTDTQYFGPGTRLTVL.

V and J are TRBV9 and TRBJ2-7; D is tentatively TRBD1 or TRBD2 (5 bases each). Trimming pared 5 bases from V and 1 base from J, leaving 19 bases between. Germline values: CDR1 SGDLS, CDR2 YYNGEE. This CDR3 comprises 16 residues. Written as DNA, the CDR3 is TGTGCCAGCAGTGGGACCGGGGACGCAAGATCCTACGAGCAGTACTTC. Translating it yields CASSGTGDARSYEQYF.